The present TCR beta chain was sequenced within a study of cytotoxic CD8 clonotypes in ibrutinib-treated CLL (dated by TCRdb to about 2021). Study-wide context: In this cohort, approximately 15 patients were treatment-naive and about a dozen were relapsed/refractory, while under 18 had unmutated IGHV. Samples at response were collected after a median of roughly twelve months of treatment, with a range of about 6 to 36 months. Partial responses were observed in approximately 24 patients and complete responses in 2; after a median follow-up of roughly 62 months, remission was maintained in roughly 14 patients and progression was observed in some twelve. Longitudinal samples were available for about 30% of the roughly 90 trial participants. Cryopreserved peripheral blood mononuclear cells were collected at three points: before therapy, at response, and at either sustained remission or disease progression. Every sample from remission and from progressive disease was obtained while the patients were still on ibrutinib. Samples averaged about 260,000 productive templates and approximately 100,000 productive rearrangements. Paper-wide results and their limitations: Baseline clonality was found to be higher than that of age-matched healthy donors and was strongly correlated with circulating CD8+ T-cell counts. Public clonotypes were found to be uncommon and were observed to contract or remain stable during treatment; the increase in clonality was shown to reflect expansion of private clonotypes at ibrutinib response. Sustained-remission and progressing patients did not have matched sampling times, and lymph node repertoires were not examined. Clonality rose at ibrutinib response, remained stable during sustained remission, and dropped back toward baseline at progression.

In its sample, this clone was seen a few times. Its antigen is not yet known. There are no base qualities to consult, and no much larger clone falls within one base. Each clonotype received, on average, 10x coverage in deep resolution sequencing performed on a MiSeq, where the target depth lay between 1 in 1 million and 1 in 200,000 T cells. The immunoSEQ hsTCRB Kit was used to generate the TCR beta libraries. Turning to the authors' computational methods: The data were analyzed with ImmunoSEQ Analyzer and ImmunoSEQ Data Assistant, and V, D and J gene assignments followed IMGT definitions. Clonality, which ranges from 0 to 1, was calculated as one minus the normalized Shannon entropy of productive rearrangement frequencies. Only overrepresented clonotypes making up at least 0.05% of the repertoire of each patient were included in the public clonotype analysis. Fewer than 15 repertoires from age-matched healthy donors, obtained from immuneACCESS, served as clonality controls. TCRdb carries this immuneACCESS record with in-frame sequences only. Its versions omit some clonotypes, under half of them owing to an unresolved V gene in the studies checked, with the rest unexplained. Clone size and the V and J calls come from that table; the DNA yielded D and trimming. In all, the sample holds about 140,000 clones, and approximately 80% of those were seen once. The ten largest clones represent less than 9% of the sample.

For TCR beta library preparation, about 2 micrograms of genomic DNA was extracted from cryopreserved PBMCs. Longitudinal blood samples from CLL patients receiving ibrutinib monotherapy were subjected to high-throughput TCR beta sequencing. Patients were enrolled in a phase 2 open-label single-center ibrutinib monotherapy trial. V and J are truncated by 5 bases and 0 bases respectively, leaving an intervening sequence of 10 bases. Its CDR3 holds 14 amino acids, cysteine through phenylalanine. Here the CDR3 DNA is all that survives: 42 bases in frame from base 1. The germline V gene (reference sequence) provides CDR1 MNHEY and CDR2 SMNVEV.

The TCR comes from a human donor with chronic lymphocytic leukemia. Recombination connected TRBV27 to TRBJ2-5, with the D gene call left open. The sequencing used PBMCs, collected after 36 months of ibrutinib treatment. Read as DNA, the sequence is TGTGCCAGCAGTCCCAGGCTTAACCAAGAGACCCAGTACTTC. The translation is CASSPRLNQETQYF.